This TCR beta chain was captured in a study of cytomegalovirus exposure and HLA in healthy donors. Across the study: The roughly 700 first-cohort repertoires shared a platform with the 120 or so validation repertoires, as reported in a later analysis. Findings and caveats of the study: Researchers counted around 150 TCR beta chains as cytomegalovirus-associated.

Clones were read by immunoSEQ multiplex PCR, and TCRdb kept only the in-frame ones, dropping some. The sample holds approximately 57,000 clones, roughly 93% seen once. Comment on this clone: Its antigen remains unidentified.

The V gene's germline CDR1 is ENHRY and CDR2 SYGVKD. The CDR3 length is 15 residues. Trimming cost V 3 bases and J 6 bases; bases outside gene matches: 6. The sequenced sample was PBMCs. This clonotype was sampled from a woman younger than 30 in good health and CMV-seronegative. The chain employs TRBV10-3 and TRBJ1-1; TRBD1 aligns across 11 bases. The CDR3 sequence: CAISERDRGFAEAFF. CDR3 coding DNA: TGTGCCATCAGTGAAAGGGACAGGGGGTTCGCTGAAGCTTTCTTT.